This passage covers 22 T cell receptor beta chains from one sample sequenced in a study of T-cell reconstitution after alpha-beta-depleted transplantation in children. Unique molecular identifiers tagged the TCRbeta library. TCRdb reprocessed the PCR reads with MiXCR, giving one entry per CDR3 protein. The sample consists of some 490,000 distinct CDR3 sequences, under 15% of them appearing once. The sequencing here drew on PBMCs from the stem cell graft donor, taken from the stem cell graft. All receptors come from a human donor who donated a stem cell graft to a child with combined immunodeficiency.

This clonotype was picked up a small number of times. The chain combines TRBV27 with TRBJ2-2; 8 nucleotides match TRBD1. CDR3 length equals 15 residues. Germline V gene lookup returns CDR1 MNHEY and CDR2 SMNVEV (reference sequence). V lost 0 bases, J lost 6 bases, and 3 bases stayed unmatched. In nucleotides, the CDR3 is TGTGCCAGCAGTTTATCGAAACAGGGGGCCGGGGAGCTGTTTTTT. Protein sequence: CASSLSKQGAGELFF.

The V and J genes are TRBV20-1 and TRBJ1-5; 8 bases align to TRBD1. V dropped 2 bases and J dropped 2; count of bases not matched to a gene: 2. The CDR3 has 14 amino acids. Germline V gives CDR1 DFQATT, CDR2 SNEGSKA (reference sequence). The CDR3 spells CSARPGQGNQPQHF. DNA for the CDR3: TGCAGTGCTAGACCGGGACAGGGCAATCAGCCCCAGCATTTT.

Only a few counts were recorded for this clonotype. The chain recombines TRBV10-3 with TRBJ1-2, with TRBD1 as a possible D gene (5 bases). Looked up from germline, CDR1 is ENHRY and CDR2 is SYGVKD. This CDR3 region has 17 residues. Deletions cut 4 bases from V and 3 bases from J, with 21 bases between. Written as DNA, the CDR3 is TGTGCCATCAGTGCGGTAGCAGGGAAGGCCTTCGACTATGGCTACACCTTC. Its translation: CAISAVAGKAFDYGYTF.

Ten or more counts support this clonotype. The chain recombines TRBV5-6 with TRBJ2-1, with 7 bases fitting TRBD2. Germline V CDR1 and CDR2: SGHDT, YYEEEE. The CDR3 covers 14 residues. Trimming cost V 4 bases and J 3 bases; bases outside gene matches: 4. In DNA, the CDR3 is TGTGCCAGCAGCGAGGGGACTAACTACAATGAGCAGTTCTTC. Amino acid sequence: CASSEGTNYNEQFF.

The chain couples TRBV29-1 to TRBJ2-1; no firm D call. Germline-derived CDR1 and CDR2 are SQVTM and ANQGSEA. This CDR3 region has 15 residues. V lost 1 base, J lost 3 bases, and 13 bases lay in between. In nucleotides, the CDR3 is TGCAGCGTTGAAGCCAATAAAGGACGCTACAATGAGCAGTTCTTC. It encodes CSVEANKGRYNEQFF.

This clonotype was counted between two and nine times. This chain connects TRBV9 to TRBJ2-2; D is uncertain. Deletions cut 0 bases from V and 2 bases from J, with 8 bases between. The germline CDR1 and CDR2 sequences are SGDLS and YYNGEE. The CDR3 covers 15 residues. The DNA for the CDR3 is TGTGCCAGCAGCGTAGGGCTAGATAACACCGGGGAGCTGTTTTTT. Protein product: CASSVGLDNTGELFF.

Ten or more counts support this clonotype. The genes are TRBV12-3 or TRBV12-4 and TRBJ2-1; TRBD2 is a possible D gene (6 bases). V was clipped by 2 bases and J by 5 bases, with 10 bases between them. This CDR3 is 14 amino acids long. CDR3: CASSLLASNNEQFF. In DNA form, the CDR3 reads TGTGCCAGCAGTTTACTAGCGAGTAACAATGAGCAGTTCTTC.

V gene TRBV10-3 combines with J gene TRBJ2-1, with D perhaps matching TRBD1 (5 bases). Looked up from germline, CDR1 is ENHRY and CDR2 is SYGVKD. There are 15 residues in the CDR3. Trimming stripped 4 bases from V and 2 bases from J, with 12 bases between. CDR3 coding DNA: TGTGCCATCAGTGCTGGGGCTGGACCCTACAATGAGCAGTTCTTC. As protein: CAISAGAGPYNEQFF.

This clonotype was detected many times. The V gene is TRBV20-1, the J gene TRBJ2-3, with a tentative D call TRBD1 (5 bases). The V gene lost 6 bases and the J gene lost 6 bases, with 13 bases spanning the gap. The CDR3 totals 12 residues. CDR1 is DFQATT, CDR2 SNEGSKA, per germline (reference sequence). DNA of the CDR3: TGCAGTGCCACTTGGGGCGATGATACGCAGTATTTT. Amino acids: CSATWGDDTQYF.

CDR3 loop: CASSLFSGTAGYEQYF. CDR3 nucleotides: TGTGCCAGCAGTCTCTTCTCCGGGACAGCAGGATACGAGCAGTACTTC. The chain combines TRBV6-5 with TRBJ2-7; 7 positions match TRBD1. From germline, CDR1 is MNHEY and CDR2 SVGAGI. V lost 5 bases, J lost 4 bases, and 14 bases stayed unmatched. The CDR3 loop spans 16 amino acids.

A few counts support this clonotype. The J gene is TRBJ2-7, the V gene TRBV7-8, with TRBD2 identical over 16 bases. Germline assignment: CDR1 SGHVS and CDR2 FQNEAQ. The V gene end was trimmed by 10 bases and the J gene end by 4 bases; junction bases not matched to a gene: 10. The CDR3 extends over 16 amino acids. The CDR3 DNA is TGTGCCAAGACGACAGGGACTAGCGGGAGGGGGTACGAGCAGTACTTC. This encodes CAKTTGTSGRGYEQYF.

This rearrangement joins TRBV20-1 to TRBJ1-4; tentative D call: TRBD1 (5 bases). Trimming pared 3 bases from V and 10 bases from J, leaving 12 bases between. The CDR3 contains 12 residues. Germline CDR1 and CDR2: DFQATT and SNEGSKA (reference sequence). The CDR3 protein is CSASSYGGKLFF. The CDR3 nucleotides read TGCAGTGCTAGCTCTTATGGGGGAAAACTGTTTTTT.

Ten or more counts support this clonotype. The chain is built from TRBV30 and TRBJ2-2; D gene unclear. The CDR3 extends over 12 amino acids. Germline CDR1 is GTSNPN and CDR2 is SVGIG (reference sequence). V was cut by 3 bases and J by 4 bases, with 6 bases left in between. The CDR3 sequence: CAWRQGTGELFF. Here the CDR3 DNA reads TGTGCCTGGAGGCAAGGCACCGGGGAGCTGTTTTTT.

In this sample, this clonotype turned up a few times. V gene TRBV20-1 combines with J gene TRBJ2-7, with 9 bases identical to TRBD1. In germline, CDR1 is DFQATT, CDR2 SNEGSKA (reference sequence). The CDR3 has 13 amino acids. V shed 7 bases, J shed 1 base, and the junction held 5 bases outside the gene matches. CDR3 loop: CSGQGQGSYEQYF. CDR3 in DNA: TGCAGTGGACAGGGACAGGGATCCTACGAGCAGTACTTC.

This clonotype was recorded a few times. The chain is built from TRBV29-1 and TRBJ1-6, with D uncertain. Trimming removed 5 bases at V and 3 bases at J, with 8 bases between. This CDR3 is 13 amino acids long. Per germline, CDR1 SQVTM and CDR2 ANQGSEA. The CDR3 DNA reads TGCAGCGTTAGGGCAGGCTATAATTCACCCCTCCACTTT. It specifies CSVRAGYNSPLHF. The entire variable domain, with the rest obtained from reference TRBV29-1 and TRBJ1-6, is as follows: SAVISQKPSRDICQRGTSLTIQCQVDSQVTMMFWYRQQPGQSLTLIATANQGSEATYESGFVIDKFPISRPNLTFSTLTVSNMSPEDSSIYLCSVRAGYNSPLHFGNGTRLTVT.

This clonotype was counted between two and nine times. Germline and junction disagree at one end, which may indicate a read error. The V and J genes are TRBV4-1 and TRBJ2-3; 9 nucleotides match TRBD2. Per the germline V gene, CDR1 is MGHRA and CDR2 is YSYEKL. This CDR3 region has 15 residues. CDR3 nucleotide sequence: TGCGCCAGCAGCCAAACCGGGACTAGCATAGATACGCAGTATTTT. It encodes CASSQTGTSIDTQYF.

The chain recombines TRBV28 with TRBJ2-1; D uncertain. This CDR3 spans 13 amino acids. V gave up 6 bases and J gave up 4 bases, with 10 bases separating them. Per germline, CDR1 MDHEN and CDR2 SYDVKM. The CDR3 loop reads CASSPRRYNEQFF. CDR3 coding DNA: TGTGCCAGCAGCCCCCGACGTTACAATGAGCAGTTCTTC.

The sample holds many counts of this clonotype. This rearrangement joins TRBV12-3 or TRBV12-4 to TRBJ1-1; TRBD1 agrees at 9 bases. After removal of 6 bases from V and 6 bases from J, the junction contained 5 bases not matched to a gene. The CDR3 totals 13 residues. CDR3 protein: CASRQGALAEAFF. The DNA of the CDR3 is TGTGCCAGCAGACAGGGGGCCTTGGCTGAAGCTTTCTTT.

This clonotype was detected ten times or more. The chain couples TRBV10-3 to TRBJ2-2; 8 nucleotides align to TRBD1. CDR3 length: 13 amino acids. The germline gives CDR1 ENHRY, CDR2 SYGVKD. V lost 8 bases to trimming and J lost 2 bases; unmatched junction nucleotides: 1. CDR3 sequence (DNA): TGTGCCATCGACAGGGGCAACACCGGGGAGCTGTTTTTT. This encodes CAIDRGNTGELFF.

This clonotype showed up just a few times. The chain uses TRBV6-2 or TRBV6-3 and TRBJ2-3; D gene uncertain. The V gene's germline CDR1 is MNHEY and CDR2 SVGEGT. CDR3 length: 16 amino acids. Trimming left V 2 bases short and J 2 bases short, with 14 bases between. CDR3 in amino acids: CASSYVAVRITDTQYF. In DNA, the CDR3 is TGTGCCAGCAGTTACGTGGCCGTTAGGATCACAGATACGCAGTATTTT.

This clonotype was observed at least ten times. The V and J genes are TRBV5-5 and TRBJ1-2; 8 positions match TRBD1. The CDR3 runs 15 residues. V lost 5 bases to trimming and J lost 3 bases; unmatched junction nucleotides: 9. The germline gives CDR1 SGHKS, CDR2 YYEKEE (reference sequence). CDR3 in DNA: TGTGCCAGCAGTTCGACAGGGGATGGGTACTATGGCTACACCTTC. The encoded protein is CASSSTGDGYYGYTF.

This clonotype was counted ten times or more. The rearrangement joins TRBV18 to TRBJ2-7; 8 bases are shared with TRBD1. The V segment lost 5 bases and the J segment 3 bases; nucleotides outside the gene matches: 0. Germline loops: CDR1 KGHSH, CDR2 LQKENI. The CDR3 has 12 residues. CDR3 nucleotides: TGTGCCAGCTCAGGGACAGGCTACGAGCAGTACTTC. Its translation is CASSGTGYEQYF.